The clone carrying this T cell receptor (beta chain) was counted only a few times. Its specificity is unknown. This specimen belongs to a study of graft-versus-host responses after intestinal transplantation. Study background: Grafts were multivisceral, liver-intestinal, or isolated intestinal. Induction using anti-thymocyte globulin, followed by tacrolimus and steroids for two to four years, was given to all recipients. General observations from the study: Peak levels of circulating GvH clones tracked with early post-transplant HvG declines.

TCRdb's copy holds only in-frame clones and misses some; the assay was immunoSEQ multiplex PCR. The sample shows just over 8,000 clones, 55% to 75% of them seen only once. Graft tissue processing released intraepithelial and lamina propria lymphocytes. CDR1 is SGHKS and CDR2 is YYEKEE in the germline V gene (reference sequence). The CDR3 has 14 residues. V was clipped by 0 bases and J by 7 bases, with 11 bases between them. This chain links TRBV5-5 with TRBJ2-1; D is perhaps TRBD2 (5 bases). This specimen was ileum tissue, taken around 460 days after transplant. The clonotype originates from a human patient who received an intestinal transplant, so some T cells may come from the graft donor. Here the CDR3 DNA reads TGTGCCAGCAGCTTGGGACTACCGAGGAATGAGCAGTTCTTC. It encodes CASSLGLPRNEQFF. The whole variable domain, remainder taken from reference TRBV5-5 and TRBJ2-1, is DAGVTQSPTHLIKTRGQQVTLRCSPISGHKSVSWYQQVLGQGPQFIFQYYEKEERGRGNFPDRFSARQFPNYSSELNVNALLLGDSALYLCASSLGLPRNEQFFGPGTRLTVL.